The entry below describes one T cell receptor beta chain. What it recognizes is unknown. Documented time point: patch test 2, 6 weeks after DPC sensitization. Treatment defined: therapeutic diphenylcyclopropenone sensitization with weekly scalp DPC. The record originates from a study of human T cells and chemical hapten exposure. One entry per CDR3 protein results from TCRdb running MiXCR on the RACE reads. The sample comprises 120,000 to 150,000 distinct CDR3 sequences, 12% of which are singletons, and roughly 1.4% rests with the top ten. Study results and caveats: Controls formed significantly fewer large CDR3 similarity clusters than expanded TCRs did.

This CDR3 has 16 residues. V was clipped by 0 bases and J by 4 bases, with 17 bases between them. In germline, CDR1 is GTSNPN, CDR2 SVGIG (reference sequence). This clonotype was obtained from a woman aged 45-59 years with alopecia areata. Some clones in this sample may be carry-over from other donors' samples. The V call is TRBV30, the J call TRBJ2-3, with a weak D call TRBD2 (6 bases). This material consisted of whole blood, taken in connection with sensitization to the hapten diphenylcyclopropenone (DPC). CDR3 in amino acids: CAWSVVAGSGADTQYF. The CDR3 DNA sequence: TGTGCCTGGAGTGTAGTAGCCGGGAGTGGGGCAGATACGCAGTATTTT. The variable domain in full, with the rest retrieved from reference TRBV30 and TRBJ2-3, is SQTIHQWPATLVQPVGSPLSLECTVEGTSNPNLYWYRQAAGRGLQLLFYSVGIGQISSEVPQNLSASRPQDRQFILSSKKLLLSDSGFYLCAWSVVAGSGADTQYFGPGTRLTVL.